This T cell receptor beta chain was recorded in a study of blood T cell repertoires in COVID-19 (dated by TCRdb to about 2020). Looking at the study overall: Samples from collaborators originated in the United States, Italy and Spain and spanned both the acute and convalescent phases of COVID-19. Samples came from the ongoing ImmuneRACE study (first 160 participants) plus 1,254 subjects from 6 global collaborators. Deeply sampled blood TCRbeta repertoires from subjects exposed to, actively infected with, or recovered from COVID-19 were included in the dataset. The prospective study material was composed of cDNA or gDNA derived from T cells, B-cell-depleted T cells, or PBMCs. The repertoires were made available in a free public database intended to serve as a resource for research on the immune response to SARS-CoV-2. The sample metadata nearly always contained a de-identified subject ID, COVID-19 status, age in years and sex. Where available, HLA class I and class II types were obtained from metadata supplied by the sample provider rather than from assay-based typing. What the research found in general, with its limitations: The amount of clinical and demographic metadata varied by source and participant and was provided uncurated.

Collaborating institutions collected whole blood in K2EDTA tubes following their own protocols. For TCRbeta analysis, collaborators shipped samples as frozen whole blood, isolated PBMCs, or DNA extracted from either of those sample types. A remark on this clone: Its antigen is not yet known. Within one base of it there is no much larger clone, and no base qualities were kept.

From cysteine to phenylalanine, the CDR3 is 15 amino acids long. The sequence is cut down to CDR3 DNA, 45 bases in frame from base 1. Sequences MNHNY (CDR1) and SVGAGI (CDR2) are obtained from the germline V gene (reference sequence). V is trimmed back by 0 bases and J by 6 bases, and the junction contains 5 bases that no gene match accounts for. The immunoSEQ Assay, a bias-controlled multiplex PCR, was used to amplify TCRbeta CDR3 regions from genomic DNA. The study's own analysis went as follows. The number of nucleated cells in each sample was estimated from the amplification of reference gene primers within the assay. To quantify the absolute abundance of each unique TCRbeta CDR3 rearrangement, sequence reads were collapsed and filtered. Productive Simpson clonality was computed per sample as the square root of Simpson's diversity index over productive rearrangements. TCRdb mirrors the immuneACCESS table, restricted to in-frame sequences. Some clones are absent from its copies; in checked studies, under half trace to an unresolved V gene, and the reason for the others is unknown. For V, J and clone size, that table is used; D and trimming come from the DNA. Here the sample has under 50,000 clones; around 90% occur a single time. More than 7% of the sample is in the top ten clones.

The source material was peripheral blood. The TCR sequence derives from a human donor in a cohort sampled during active COVID-19. The V gene is TRBV6-6 and the J gene is TRBJ1-2; 9 nucleotides in the junction match TRBD1. The nucleotide sequence reads as follows: TGTGCCAGCAGTTACTCTAGTGACAGGGGGGATGGCTACACCTTC. Translated, it reads CASSYSSDRGDGYTF.